The clone carrying this T cell receptor (beta chain) came up a few times. The data derive from a study of T-cell reconstitution after alpha-beta-depleted transplantation in children. Unique molecular identifiers were incorporated into the prepared TCRbeta library. From the PCR reads, TCRdb called clonotypes with MiXCR, one entry per CDR3 protein. Here the sample spans roughly 400,000 distinct CDR3 sequences, over 20% being singletons. The CDR3 sequence is 16 residues long. CDR1 and CDR2 from the germline V gene are SGHVS and FQNEAQ. V shed 8 bases and J 4 bases; nucleotides not matched to a gene: 14. The V and J genes are TRBV7-8 and TRBJ2-5; 9 positions match TRBD2. Sequenced material: PBMCs from the stem cell graft donor, taken from the stem cell graft. The origin of this receptor is a human donor who donated a stem cell graft to a child with acute myeloid leukemia. In DNA form, the CDR3 reads TGTGCCAGCTCGGGACTAGCAAGCCTTAATAGAGAGACCCAGTACTTC. This gives the protein CASSGLASLNRETQYF. The full variable domain, in which reference TRBV7-8 and TRBJ2-5 provide the parts outside the CDR3, is GAGVSQSPRYKVAKRGQDVALRCDPISGHVSLFWYQQALGQGPEFLTYFQNEAQLDKSGLPSDRFFAERPEGSVSTLKIQRTQQEDSAVYLCASSGLASLNRETQYFGPGTRLLVL.